These 12 T cell receptor beta chains were all obtained from the same sample, sequenced in a study of shared clonotypes between healthy human individuals. The data were produced by immunoSEQ multiplex PCR, yet TCRdb's version contains in-frame clones alone and is incomplete. The sample carries roughly 810,000 clones, 96% recorded once. Selected positively for CCR7 and CD45RO-negative, naive CD8 cells excluded terminally differentiated effector memory CD45RA+ cells. Sequencing was carried out using naive CD8+ T cells sorted from blood. The receptors were gathered from a man aged 25-45 years in good health.

The V call is TRBV7-9, the J call TRBJ2-7; either TRBD1 or TRBD2 may fit D (5 bases each). Trimming left V 1 base short and J 0 bases short, with 10 bases between. The CDR3 is made up of 15 amino acids. In germline, CDR1 is SEHNR, CDR2 FQNEAQ (reference sequence). In DNA form, the CDR3 reads TGTGCCAGCAGCTTAGGGGGGACCTACTCCTACGAGCAGTACTTC. Its protein product is CASSLGGTYSYEQYF.

V is TRBV5-1 and J is TRBJ2-7; D is undetermined. V was shortened by 0 bases and J by 5 bases, with 12 bases between the two germline ends. The CDR3 runs 14 residues. CDR1 SGHRS and CDR2 YFSETQ come from the germline V gene. CDR3 sequence (DNA): TGCGCCAGCAGCTTGGCAGGTGTGGCCCACGAGCAGTACTTC. Its translation: CASSLAGVAHEQYF.

The DNA of the CDR3 is TGTGCCAGCAGCGTAGGGGCGGGAGCACGAGAGACCCAGTACTTC. This translates into CASSVGAGARETQYF. The chain links TRBV9 to TRBJ2-5, with TRBD2 matching 7 bases. The germline V gene encodes CDR1 SGDLS and CDR2 YYNGEE. V gave up 0 bases and J gave up 4 bases; unmatched junction bases: 6. The CDR3 consists of 15 residues. The full variable domain, completed using reference TRBV9 and TRBJ2-5, is DSGVTQTPKHLITATGQRVTLRCSPRSGDLSVYWYQQSLDQGLQFLIQYYNGEERAKGNILERFSAQQFPDLHSELNLSSLELGDSALYFCASSVGAGARETQYFGPGTRLLVL.

The chain recombines TRBV11-2 with TRBJ2-1, with D possibly matching TRBD1 (6 bases). The germline V and J ends were trimmed by 5 bases and 6 bases, with 29 bases remaining between them. In germline, CDR1 is SGHAT, CDR2 FQNNGV. The CDR3 contains 19 residues. The CDR3 reads CASSQTTGMAQGWSNEQFF. In nucleotides, the CDR3 is TGTGCCAGCAGCCAAACGACAGGTATGGCGCAGGGGTGGTCCAATGAGCAGTTCTTC.

The CDR3 nucleotides are TGTGCCAGCAGTCTCCCGTCAGGGGTATTCCGTTACGAGCAGTACTTC. Its protein is CASSLPSGVFRYEQYF. The gene calls are TRBV7-9 and TRBJ2-7; TRBD1 is a possible D gene (6 bases). The CDR3 has 16 amino acids. Per the germline V gene, CDR1 is SEHNR and CDR2 is FQNEAQ (reference sequence). V shed 6 bases and J shed 4 bases, with 22 bases lying between them.

The chain recombines TRBV6-1 with TRBJ2-2, with unresolved D. CDR3 length: 12 residues. The V gene's germline CDR1 is MNHNS and CDR2 SASEGT. Trimming stripped 2 bases from V and 6 bases from J, with 4 bases between. The CDR3 protein is CASSEPAGELFF. Written as DNA, the CDR3 is TGTGCCAGCAGTGAACCGGCCGGGGAGCTGTTTTTT.

The chain is built from TRBV9 and TRBJ1-2; D might be TRBD1 (6 bases). V was trimmed by 4 bases and J by 1 base, leaving 26 bases between them. Germline lookup yields CDR1 SGDLS and CDR2 YYNGEE. The CDR3 has 19 amino acids. CDR3 in DNA: TGTGCCAGCAGCAAAACGGCCGGGTGGCGGGCAGGGGATAACTATGGCTACACCTTC. The encoded protein is CASSKTAGWRAGDNYGYTF.

V usage is TRBV6-1 and J usage is TRBJ2-5; D is possibly TRBD2 (5 bases). Germline CDR1 is MNHNS and CDR2 is SASEGT. CDR3 length: 10 amino acids. V was clipped by 6 bases and J by 10 bases, with 9 bases between them. This chain's CDR3 is CASRLRDQYF. As DNA, the CDR3 is TGTGCCAGCAGGCTTCGGGACCAGTACTTC.

This CDR3 is CASSLQNREGYTF. The CDR3 nucleotides read TGTGCCAGCAGCTTACAGAACAGGGAGGGCTACACCTTC. This chain uses TRBV13 with TRBJ1-2, with a weak D call TRBD1 (6 bases). This CDR3 has 13 amino acids. Germline values: CDR1 PRHDT, CDR2 FYEKMQ (reference sequence). Trimming took 2 bases from V and 8 from J, leaving 12 bases between them.

The sample holds one count of this clone. The chain joins TRBV7-9 to TRBJ2-1, with 7 bases lining up with TRBD2. Germline CDR1 is SEHNR and CDR2 is FQNEAQ (reference sequence). This CDR3 has 15 residues. J gave up 4 bases and V 5 bases, and 8 bases lay outside the gene matches. The CDR3 sequence: CASSPREAQYNEQFF. CDR3 in DNA: TGTGCCAGCAGCCCACGGGAGGCTCAGTACAATGAGCAGTTCTTC.

The chain employs TRBV4-1 and TRBJ1-2; no clear D. Per the germline V gene, CDR1 is MGHRA and CDR2 is YSYEKL. This CDR3 is 16 amino acids long. The V end was cut by 0 bases, the J end by 4 bases, with 15 bases between. This CDR3 is CASSQEGYPTLYGYTF. The CDR3, as DNA: TGCGCCAGCAGCCAAGAAGGGTATCCTACTCTCTATGGCTACACCTTC.

Concerning this clone: The same CDR3 arises from other DNA sequences in this sample as well. This chain uses TRBV15 with TRBJ2-7; TRBD2 aligns across 9 bases. Trimming removed 1 base from V and 2 bases from J; junction bases left unmatched: 3. The CDR3 spans 15 residues. The germline CDR1 and CDR2 sequences are LNHNV and YYDKDF (reference sequence). The CDR3 DNA follows: TGTGCCACCAGCAGAGGTGCTAGCGGGACCTACGAGCAGTACTTC. The encoded protein is CATSRGASGTYEQYF.